This is a list of T cell receptor beta chains from one sample in a study of OX40 agonist ivuxolimab in advanced cancers. Here immunoSEQ multiplex PCR was the method, and the copy in TCRdb shows in-frame clones only, minus some. Of tens of thousands of clones in the sample, about four fifths were seen once. The sample consisted of CD4+ or CD8+ T cells sorted from blood, taken in a trial of the OX40 agonist ivuxolimab. The receptor set was obtained from an adult with an advanced solid tumor such as melanoma, head and neck, liver or kidney cancer. The CDR3 runs from the conserved cysteine through the conserved F or W. The D gene is left open where the match is weak.

j_call,v_call,d_call,cdr3_aa,cdr3_nt
TRBJ2-2,TRBV7-7,NA,CASSLKESGELFF,TGTGCTAGCAGCTTAAAGGAGTCCGGGGAGCTGTTTTTT
TRBJ1-6,TRBV6-6,NA,CASSYLILGSPLHF,TGTGCCAGCAGTTATCTCATACTAGGTTCACCCCTCCACTTT
TRBJ2-1,TRBV29-1,TRBD1,CSVEEVRGRPLVF,TGCAGCGTTGAAGAGGTCAGGGGGCGCCCGTTGGTCTTC
TRBJ1-6,TRBV2,NA,CASTPFLGFSPLHF,TGTGCCAGCACCCCTTTTCTGGGGTTTTCACCCCTCCACTTT
TRBJ1-5,TRBV6-1,NA,CASSGQEGQPQHF,TGTGCCAGCAGTGGACAGGAGGGCCAGCCCCAGCATTTT
TRBJ2-2,TRBV7-3,NA,CASSLTRPPSGELFF,TGTGCCAGCAGCTTAACGCGGCCGCCCTCCGGGGAGCTGTTTTTT
TRBJ2-6,TRBV18,TRBD1,CASSLPGGAAGANVLTF,TGTGCCAGCTCACTTCCAGGGGGCGCGGCTGGGGCCAACGTCCTGACTTTC
TRBJ2-3,TRBV6-1,NA,CASSEVGAPNTQYF,TGTGCCAGCAGTGAAGTAGGAGCGCCGAATACGCAGTATTTT
TRBJ1-1,TRBV28,NA,CASSPSGGRPEAFF,TGTGCCAGCAGTCCCTCCGGGGGGCGCCCTGAAGCTTTCTTT
TRBJ1-5,TRBV11-2,NA,CASSPDTPSNQPQHF,TGTGCCAGCAGCCCGGACACCCCTAGCAATCAGCCCCAGCATTTT